This T cell receptor beta chain comes out of a study of blood T cells in healthy people across ages (dated by TCRdb to the mid-2010s). For the study in its entirety: In model experiments, template switching captured roughly one uniquely barcoded TCR beta cDNA molecule for every two T cells. Using deep sequencing normalized with unique cDNA molecular identifiers, the study measured how TCR beta repertoire diversity changes with age. Donors were grouped into four age groups: young (average approximately 15 years), middle-aged (39), aged (62) and long-lived (less than 85). Donors of different ages were randomly distributed across sequencing lanes to avoid experimental bias. The study analyzed two additional independent replicas of 1 million unique cDNA reads from the same blood draw for two donors, one aged 18 to 29 and one aged 80 or older.

There are 13 amino acids in the CDR3, from cysteine to phenylalanine inclusive. Only the CDR3 portion is preserved as DNA: 39 bases, with reading frame beginning at the first base. The germline V gene (reference sequence) yields DFQATT for CDR1 and SNEGSKA for CDR2. A note on this clonotype: It has no known antigen specificity. Base qualities are not at hand, and no much larger clone is one base apart.

What the work shows at the level of the full study, not this receptor alone: The CMV infection status of donors was not known, potentially confounding age-related changes in expanded clonotypes. Since profiling was done on bulk unsorted PBMCs, naive and antigen-experienced compartments could not be conclusively compared. Estimates of total diversity from one million sequenced T cells were regarded as lower bounds and underestimates. Compared with the aged group, the long-lived group had more naive CD4+ T cells, fewer expanded clones and increased TCR diversity, a pattern suggesting age selection. There was a strong correlation between observed TCR beta diversity and the percentage of naive T cells measured by flow cytometry. As age increased, observed TCR beta diversity per million T cells dropped in a roughly linear way, and a significant reduction was already evident by age 40.

Systemically healthy Caucasian individuals from Russia, 35 to 50 in total and aged 6 to 90 years, were included as donors. Each donor gave 8.5 to 10 milliliters of peripheral blood, collected into EDTA-treated Vacutainer tubes. PBMCs were isolated by Ficoll-Paque density-gradient centrifugation, with at least 6 million obtained per sample. Total RNA was extracted from PBMCs with Trizol reagent, with at least 6 micrograms obtained per sample. For every donor, an aliquot of PBMCs went through flow cytometry to measure the percentages of naive CD45RAhigh/CD27high T cells. Library method: 5' RACE. Instrument on record: Illumina HiSeq 2500. A second PCR of about 6 to 11 cycles was performed with a sample-barcoded 5' primer and a J-beta primer mix. A template-switch 5' adaptor carrying 12 random nucleotides introduced a unique molecular identifier onto each TCR beta cDNA molecule. At least 2.5 million CDR3-containing paired-end reads were obtained from each sample. All of the RNA was converted into first-strand cDNA using the Mint cDNA synthesis kit, with a TRBC-specific oligonucleotide serving as the primer. After uracil-DNA glycosylase treatment, a first 18-cycle PCR used universal primers M1SS and BC2_uni_R on all cDNA. In the original analysis: Each sample was normalized by randomly selecting 1 million high-quality reads, each carrying a distinct molecular identifier. Instead of being binned into consensus sequences, reads that shared molecular identifiers were thrown out. MiTCR, with a Q25 quality threshold and the strictest error-elimination algorithm, was used for CDR3 identification, clonotype clustering and error correction. A nonparametric unseen species model with Euler transformation was used to estimate a lower bound on total TCR beta diversity. TCRdb reprocessing: public reads trimmed at Q25 with fastp, clones called with MiXCR, in-frame beta chains kept. Merged by CDR3 protein, the rows form single entries marked with the most common genes and DNA. TCRdb's processing, not the authors', yielded these V and J calls. The sample includes around 990,000 distinct CDR3 sequences, with 35% to 40% observed a single time. The ten largest make up under 15% of the sample.

The sequence came from a man aged 18 to 35 in good health. The material sequenced was blood. Rearrangement joined TRBV20-1 to TRBJ2-4; perhaps TRBD2 is the D gene, with 6 bases matching. The assigned J gene may be wrong: the sequence end matches TRBJ2-7 better. The CDR3 has the sequence CSARSGVRYEQYF. The DNA sequence is as follows: TGCAGTGCTAGGTCGGGGGTCCGTTACGAGCAGTACTTC.